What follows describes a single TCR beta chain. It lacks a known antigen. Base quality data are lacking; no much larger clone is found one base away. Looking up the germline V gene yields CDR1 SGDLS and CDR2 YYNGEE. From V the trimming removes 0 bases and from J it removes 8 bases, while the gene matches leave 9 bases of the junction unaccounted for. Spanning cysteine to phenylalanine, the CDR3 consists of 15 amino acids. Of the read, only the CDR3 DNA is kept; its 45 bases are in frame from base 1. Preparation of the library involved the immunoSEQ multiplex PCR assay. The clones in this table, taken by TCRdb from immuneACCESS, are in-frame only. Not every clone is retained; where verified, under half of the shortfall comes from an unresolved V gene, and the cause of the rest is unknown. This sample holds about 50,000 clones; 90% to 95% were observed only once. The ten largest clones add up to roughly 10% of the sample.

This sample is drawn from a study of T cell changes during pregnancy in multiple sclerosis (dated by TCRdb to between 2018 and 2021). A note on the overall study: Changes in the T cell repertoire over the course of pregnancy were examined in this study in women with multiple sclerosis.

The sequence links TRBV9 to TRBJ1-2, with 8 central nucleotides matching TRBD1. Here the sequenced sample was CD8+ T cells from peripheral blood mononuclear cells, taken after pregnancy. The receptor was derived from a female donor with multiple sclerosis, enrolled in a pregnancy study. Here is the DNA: TGTGCCAGCAGCGTAGCTGGGACAGGATTTTGGGGCTACACCTTC. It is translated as CASSVAGTGFWGYTF.